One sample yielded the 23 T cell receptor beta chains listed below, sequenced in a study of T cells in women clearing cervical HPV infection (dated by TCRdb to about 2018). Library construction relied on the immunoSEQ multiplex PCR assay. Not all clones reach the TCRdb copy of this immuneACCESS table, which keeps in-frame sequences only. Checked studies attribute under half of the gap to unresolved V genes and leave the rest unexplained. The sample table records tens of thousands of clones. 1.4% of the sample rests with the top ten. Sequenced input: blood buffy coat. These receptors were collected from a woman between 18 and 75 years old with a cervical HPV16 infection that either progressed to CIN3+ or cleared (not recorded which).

The CDR3 sequence is CASSKDSRGYTF. The CDR3 DNA, read in part, is TGTGCCAGTAGTAAAGACAGTCGCGGC. The chain is built from TRBV19 and TRBJ1-2; TRBD1 might be the D (5 bases). The read stops 3 residues short of the end of the CDR3; the missing end is completed from the germline J gene. The germline gives CDR1 LNHDA, CDR2 SQIVND (reference sequence). This CDR3 has 12 residues.

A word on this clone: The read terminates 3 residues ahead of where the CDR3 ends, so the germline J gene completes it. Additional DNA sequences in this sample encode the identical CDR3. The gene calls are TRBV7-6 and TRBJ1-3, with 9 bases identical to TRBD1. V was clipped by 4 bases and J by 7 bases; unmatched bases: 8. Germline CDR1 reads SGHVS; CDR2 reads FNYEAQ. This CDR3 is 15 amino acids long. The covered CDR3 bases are TGTGCCAGCAGCTGGGGCCGGGACAGGGCCAACACC. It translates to CASSWGRDRANT. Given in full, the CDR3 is CASSWGRDRANTIYF.

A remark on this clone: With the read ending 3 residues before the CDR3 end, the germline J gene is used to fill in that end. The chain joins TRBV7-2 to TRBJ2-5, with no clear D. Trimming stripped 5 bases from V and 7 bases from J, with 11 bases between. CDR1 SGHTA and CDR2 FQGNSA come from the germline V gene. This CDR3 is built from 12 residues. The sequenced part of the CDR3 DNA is TGTGCCAGCAGCCCGCGTATTGGGACC. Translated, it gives CASSPRIGT. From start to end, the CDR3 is CASSPRIGTQYF.

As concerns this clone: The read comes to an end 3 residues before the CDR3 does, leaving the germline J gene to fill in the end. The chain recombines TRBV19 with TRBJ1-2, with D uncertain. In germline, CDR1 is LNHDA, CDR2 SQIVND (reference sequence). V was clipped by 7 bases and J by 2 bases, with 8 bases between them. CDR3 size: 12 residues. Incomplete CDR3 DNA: TGTGCCAGTATGGGCCGGAACTATGGC. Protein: CASMGRNYG. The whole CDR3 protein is CASMGRNYGYTF. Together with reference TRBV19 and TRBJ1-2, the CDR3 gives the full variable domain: DGGITQSPKYLFRKEGQNVTLSCEQNLNHDAMYWYRQDPGQGLRLIYYSQIVNDFQKGDIAEGYSVSREKKESFPLTVTSAQKNPTAFYLCASMGRNYGYTFGSGTRLTVV.

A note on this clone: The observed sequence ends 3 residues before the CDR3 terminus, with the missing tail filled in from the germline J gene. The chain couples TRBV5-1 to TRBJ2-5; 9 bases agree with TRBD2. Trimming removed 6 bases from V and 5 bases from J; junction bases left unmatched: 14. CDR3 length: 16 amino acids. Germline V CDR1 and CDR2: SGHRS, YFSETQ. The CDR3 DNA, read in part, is TGCGCCAGCACGAAGCGGGAGGCCCGATCGGGGGAGACC. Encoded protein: CASTKREARSGET. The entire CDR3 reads CASTKREARSGETQYF. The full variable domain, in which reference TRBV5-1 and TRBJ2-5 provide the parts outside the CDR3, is KAGVTQTPRYLIKTRGQQVTLSCSPISGHRSVSWYQQTPGQGLQFLFEYFSETQRNKGNFPGRFSGRQFSNSRSEMNVSTLELGDSALYLCASTKREARSGETQYFGPGTRLLVL.

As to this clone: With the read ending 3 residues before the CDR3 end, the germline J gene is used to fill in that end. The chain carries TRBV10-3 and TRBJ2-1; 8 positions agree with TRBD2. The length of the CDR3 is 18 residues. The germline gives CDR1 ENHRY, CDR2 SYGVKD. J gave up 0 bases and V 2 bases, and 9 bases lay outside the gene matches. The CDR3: CAISELAGLLSSYNEQFF. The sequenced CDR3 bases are TGTGCCATCAGTGAGCTAGCGGGCCTCCTTAGCTCCTACAATGAG.

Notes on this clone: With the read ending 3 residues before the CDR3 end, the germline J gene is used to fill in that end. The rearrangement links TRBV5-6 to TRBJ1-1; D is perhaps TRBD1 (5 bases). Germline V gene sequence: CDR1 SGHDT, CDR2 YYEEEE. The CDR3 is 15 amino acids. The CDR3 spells CASSPKGPGEVAAFF. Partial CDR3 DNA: TGTGCCAGCAGCCCAAAGGGTCCGGGGGAGGTAGCG. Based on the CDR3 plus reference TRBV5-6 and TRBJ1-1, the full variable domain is DAGVTQSPTHLIKTRGQQVTLRCSPKSGHDTVSWYQQALGQGPQFIFQYYEEEERQRGNFPDRFSGHQFPNYSSELNVNALLLGDSALYLCASSPKGPGEVAAFFGQGTRLTVV.

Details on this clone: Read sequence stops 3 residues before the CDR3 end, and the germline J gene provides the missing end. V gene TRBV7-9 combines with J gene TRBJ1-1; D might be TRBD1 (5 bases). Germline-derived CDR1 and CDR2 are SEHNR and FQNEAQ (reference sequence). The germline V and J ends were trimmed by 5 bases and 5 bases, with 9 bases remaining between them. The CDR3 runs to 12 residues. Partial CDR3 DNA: TGTGCCAGCAGCCCGGGGGGGACTGAA. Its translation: CASSPGGTE. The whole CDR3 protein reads CASSPGGTEAFF.

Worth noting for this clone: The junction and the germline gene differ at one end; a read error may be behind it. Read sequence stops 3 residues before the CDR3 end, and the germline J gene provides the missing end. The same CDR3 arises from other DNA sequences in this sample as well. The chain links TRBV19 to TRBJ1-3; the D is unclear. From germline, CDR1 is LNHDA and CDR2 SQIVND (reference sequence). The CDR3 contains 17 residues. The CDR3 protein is CASSIFGVVASGNTIYF. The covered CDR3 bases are TGTGCCAGTAGTATATTCGGGGTCGTGGCCTCTGGAAACACA.

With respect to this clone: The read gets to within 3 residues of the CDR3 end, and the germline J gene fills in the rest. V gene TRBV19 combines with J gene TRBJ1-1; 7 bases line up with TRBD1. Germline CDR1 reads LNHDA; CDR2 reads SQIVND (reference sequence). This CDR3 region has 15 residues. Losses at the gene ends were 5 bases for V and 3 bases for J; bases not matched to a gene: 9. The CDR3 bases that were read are TGTGCCAGTAGTCGTAAGGGGGCTAGGTACACTGAA. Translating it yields CASSRKGARYTE. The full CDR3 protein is CASSRKGARYTEAFF.

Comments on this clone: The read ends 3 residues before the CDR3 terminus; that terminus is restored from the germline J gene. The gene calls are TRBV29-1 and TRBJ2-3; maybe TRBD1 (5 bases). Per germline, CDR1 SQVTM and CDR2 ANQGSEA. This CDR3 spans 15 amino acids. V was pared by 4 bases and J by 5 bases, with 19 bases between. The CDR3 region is CSVGGRRGAGDTQYF. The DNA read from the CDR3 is TGCAGCGTTGGGGGCCGAAGAGGAGCTGGAGATACG.

The CDR3 DNA, read in part, is TGCAGTGCTAGAGATCTCGGGGTTGGGACC. Protein: CSARDLGVGT. The whole CDR3 region reads CSARDLGVGTQYF. V is TRBV20-1 and J is TRBJ2-5; possibly TRBD2 for D (5 bases). The read falls 3 residues short of the CDR3 end, and the missing part is taken from the germline J gene. Trimming pared 0 bases from V and 7 bases from J, leaving 12 bases between. The CDR3 totals 13 residues. Germline-derived CDR1 and CDR2 are DFQATT and SNEGSKA (reference sequence).

The CDR3 sequence: CASSSPGTSGSRYEQFF. The sequenced CDR3 bases are TGTGCCAGCAGCTCCCCCGGGACTAGCGGGAGCAGGTATGAG. V is TRBV7-3 and J is TRBJ2-1, with TRBD2 matching 14 bases. The read falls 3 residues short of the CDR3 end, and the missing part is taken from the germline J gene. The germline gives CDR1 SGHTA, CDR2 FQGTGA. The CDR3 loop spans 17 amino acids. The junction had 10 bases not matched to a gene; V was cut back by 4 bases and J by 8 bases.

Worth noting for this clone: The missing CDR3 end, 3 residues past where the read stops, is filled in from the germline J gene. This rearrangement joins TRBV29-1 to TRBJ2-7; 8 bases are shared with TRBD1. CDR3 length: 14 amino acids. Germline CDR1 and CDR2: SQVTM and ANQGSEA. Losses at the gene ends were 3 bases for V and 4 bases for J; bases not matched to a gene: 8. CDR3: CSVDLGTGYYEQYF. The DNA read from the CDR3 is TGCAGCGTTGATCTCGGGACAGGTTATTACGAG.

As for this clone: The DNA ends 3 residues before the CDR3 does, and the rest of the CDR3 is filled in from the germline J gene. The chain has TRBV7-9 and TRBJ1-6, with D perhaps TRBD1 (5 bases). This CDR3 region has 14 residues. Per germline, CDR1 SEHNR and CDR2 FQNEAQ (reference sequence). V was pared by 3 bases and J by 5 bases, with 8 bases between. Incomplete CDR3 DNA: TGTGCCAGCAGCTTCGGGGGTAATAATTCACCC. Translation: CASSFGGNNSP. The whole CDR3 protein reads CASSFGGNNSPLHF.

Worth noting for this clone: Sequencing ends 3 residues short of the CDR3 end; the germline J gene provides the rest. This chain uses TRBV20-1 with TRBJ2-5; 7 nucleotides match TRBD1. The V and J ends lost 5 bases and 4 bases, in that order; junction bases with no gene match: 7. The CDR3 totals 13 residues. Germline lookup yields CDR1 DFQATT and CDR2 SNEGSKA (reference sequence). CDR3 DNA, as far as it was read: TGCAGTGCTCAGACTAACAGGGGAGAGACC. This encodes CSAQTNRGET. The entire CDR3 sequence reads CSAQTNRGETQYF.

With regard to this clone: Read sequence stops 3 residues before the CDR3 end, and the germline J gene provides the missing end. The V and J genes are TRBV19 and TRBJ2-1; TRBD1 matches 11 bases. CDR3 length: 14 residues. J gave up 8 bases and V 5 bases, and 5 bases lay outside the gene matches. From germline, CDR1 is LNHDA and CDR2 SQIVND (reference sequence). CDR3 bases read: TGTGCCAGTAGTCCGGACAGGGGGCCAGATGAG. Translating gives CASSPDRGPDE. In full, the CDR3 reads CASSPDRGPDEQFF.

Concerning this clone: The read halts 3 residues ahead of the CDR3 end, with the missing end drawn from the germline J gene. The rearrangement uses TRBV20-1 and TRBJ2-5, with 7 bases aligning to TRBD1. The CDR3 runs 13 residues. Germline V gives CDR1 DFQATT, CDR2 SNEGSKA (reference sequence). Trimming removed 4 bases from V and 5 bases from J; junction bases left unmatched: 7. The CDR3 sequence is CSAKGATGETQYF. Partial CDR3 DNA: TGCAGTGCTAAGGGGGCTACCGGGGAGACC.

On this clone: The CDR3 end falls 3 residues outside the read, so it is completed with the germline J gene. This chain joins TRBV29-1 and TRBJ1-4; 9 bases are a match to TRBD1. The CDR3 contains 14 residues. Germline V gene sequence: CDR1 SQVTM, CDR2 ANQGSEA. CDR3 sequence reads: CSVDDRGYGSPLFF. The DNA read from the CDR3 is TGCAGCGTTGATGACAGGGGGTATGGTTCACCA.

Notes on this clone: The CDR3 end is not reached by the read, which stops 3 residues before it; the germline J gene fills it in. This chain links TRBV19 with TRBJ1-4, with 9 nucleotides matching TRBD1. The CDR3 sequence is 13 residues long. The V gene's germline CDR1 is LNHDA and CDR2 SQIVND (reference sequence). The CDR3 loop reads CATGDRVDSPLFF. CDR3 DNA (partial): TGTGCCACCGGGGACAGGGTTGACTCACCA.

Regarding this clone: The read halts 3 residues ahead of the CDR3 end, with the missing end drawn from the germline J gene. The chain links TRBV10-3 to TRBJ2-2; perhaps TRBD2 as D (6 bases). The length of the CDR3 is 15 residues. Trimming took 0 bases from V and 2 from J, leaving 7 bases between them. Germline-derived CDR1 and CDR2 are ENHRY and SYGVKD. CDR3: CAISESGGNTGELFF. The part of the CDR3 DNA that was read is TGTGCCATCAGTGAGTCGGGGGGTAACACCGGGGAG.

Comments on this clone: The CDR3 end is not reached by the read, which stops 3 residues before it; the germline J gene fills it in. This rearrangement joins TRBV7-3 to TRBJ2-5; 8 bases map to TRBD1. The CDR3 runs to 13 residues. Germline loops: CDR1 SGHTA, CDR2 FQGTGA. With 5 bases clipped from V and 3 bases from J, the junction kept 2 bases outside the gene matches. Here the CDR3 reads CASSGQGEETQYF. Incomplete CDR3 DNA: TGTGCCAGCAGCGGACAGGGAGAAGAGACC.

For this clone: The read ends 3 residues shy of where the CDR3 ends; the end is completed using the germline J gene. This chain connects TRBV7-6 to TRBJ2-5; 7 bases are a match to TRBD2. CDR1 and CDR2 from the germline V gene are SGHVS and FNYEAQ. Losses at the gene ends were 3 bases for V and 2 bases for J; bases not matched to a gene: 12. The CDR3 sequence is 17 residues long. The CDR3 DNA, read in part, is TGTGCCAGCAGCTTGGGGGTGGGAGCGGGGAAACAAGAGACC. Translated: CASSLGVGAGKQET. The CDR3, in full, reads CASSLGVGAGKQETQYF. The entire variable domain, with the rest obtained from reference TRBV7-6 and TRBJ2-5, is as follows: GAGVSQSPRYKVTKRGQDVALRCDPISGHVSLYWYRQALGQGPEFLTYFNYEAQQDKSGLPNDRFSAERPEGSISTLTIQRTEQRDSAMYRCASSLGVGAGKQETQYFGPGTRLLVL.